Shown below are 30 T cell receptor beta chains from a single sample sequenced in a study of cytomegalovirus exposure and HLA in healthy donors. 60 Vbeta and 13 Jbeta primers were used in PCR. Method: immunoSEQ multiplex PCR; TCRdb's copy keeps in-frame clones and lacks some. Counted here are 150,000 to 250,000 clones, approximately 85% occurring once; the ten biggest clones make up about 2%. The sequencing sample was made of PBMCs. The receptor set was obtained from a woman aged 45 to 65 in good health and CMV-seronegative.

J is TRBJ2-2 and V is TRBV18; D not certain. The V end lost 2 bases, the J end lost 2 bases, and 18 bases lay between the germline ends. Germline values: CDR1 KGHSH, CDR2 LQKENI. The CDR3 is 18 residues long. As DNA, the CDR3 is TGTGCCAGCTCACCAAGGATAGGAGAAACATCCAACACCGGGGAGCTGTTTTTT. Translating it yields CASSPRIGETSNTGELFF.

With respect to this clone: The identical CDR3 is also encoded by other nucleotide sequences in the sample. This CDR3 reads CASSLAGGKETQYF. DNA for the CDR3: TGTGCCAGCAGCTTAGCAGGCGGGAAGGAGACCCAGTACTTC. The chain recombines TRBV7-9 with TRBJ2-5, with D perhaps matching TRBD2 (6 bases). V was cut by 0 bases and J by 5 bases, with 10 bases left in between. CDR1 is SEHNR, CDR2 FQNEAQ, per germline (reference sequence). The CDR3 has 14 amino acids.

The chain carries TRBV7-2 and TRBJ2-4; 7 positions agree with TRBD1. The CDR3 has 13 residues. Germline CDR1 is SGHTA and CDR2 is FQGNSA. After removal of 8 bases from V and 7 bases from J, the junction contained 8 bases not matched to a gene. In nucleotides, the CDR3 is TGTGCCAGCGCAGGGGGATCGGTTAACATTCAGTACTTC. Translating it yields CASAGGSVNIQYF.

V is TRBV6-5 and J is TRBJ1-5; no definite D call. This CDR3 spans 15 amino acids. Germline-derived CDR1 and CDR2 are MNHEY and SVGAGI. Trimming removed 2 bases at V and 0 bases at J, with 8 bases between. The CDR3 spells CASSYGGHSNQPQHF. The CDR3 DNA sequence: TGTGCCAGCAGTTACGGCGGTCATAGCAATCAGCCCCAGCATTTT.

The chain uses TRBV7-2 and TRBJ2-1; tentatively, D is TRBD2 (7 bases). The germline V gene has CDR1 SGHTA and CDR2 FQGNSA. The CDR3 totals 15 residues. Trimming cost V 2 bases and J 7 bases, with 15 bases left between them. The CDR3, as DNA: TGTGCCAGCAGCTTATGGGGGGGGGCCGTTAATGAGCAGTTCTTC. It codes for CASSLWGGAVNEQFF.

The rearrangement joins TRBV7-2 to TRBJ1-5; 8 positions agree with TRBD1. CDR1 is SGHTA and CDR2 is FQGNSA in the germline V gene. Trimming removed 3 bases from V and 2 bases from J; junction bases left unmatched: 3. The CDR3 runs 15 residues. The CDR3 DNA sequence: TGTGCCAGCAGCTTGACGGACAGGGGCAATCAGCCCCAGCATTTT. Protein product: CASSLTDRGNQPQHF.

The chain has TRBV28 and TRBJ2-3, with 8 bases aligning to TRBD2. This CDR3 has 15 amino acids. Germline loops: CDR1 MDHEN, CDR2 SYDVKM. V gave up 3 bases and J gave up 5 bases; unmatched junction bases: 7. CDR3 loop: CASSLDSGRRDTQYF. The CDR3 bases are TGTGCCAGCAGTTTGGACAGCGGGAGACGAGATACGCAGTATTTT.

The V call is TRBV7-6, the J call TRBJ2-1, with 13 positions matching TRBD2. Trimming cost V 2 bases and J 9 bases; bases outside gene matches: 4. CDR3 length equals 15 residues. CDR1 is SGHVS, CDR2 FNYEAQ, per germline. The CDR3 spells CASSLRLAGGSEQFF. As DNA, the CDR3 is TGTGCCAGCAGCTTAAGACTAGCGGGAGGCAGTGAGCAGTTCTTC.

The chain uses TRBV28 and TRBJ1-3, with 12 bases identical to TRBD1. The trim removed 4 bases at V and 1 base at J, leaving 5 bases unmatched. Germline CDR1 MDHEN, CDR2 SYDVKM. There are 17 residues in the CDR3. CDR3 sequence reads: CASSSPGQGASGNTIYF. CDR3 nucleotide sequence: TGTGCCAGCAGTTCCCCGGGACAGGGGGCATCTGGAAACACCATATATTTT.

J is TRBJ2-7 and V is TRBV7-6; 12 nucleotides align to TRBD2. V was clipped by 5 bases and J by 7 bases; unmatched bases: 9. From germline, CDR1 is SGHVS and CDR2 FNYEAQ. The CDR3 contains 15 residues. CDR3 sequence: CASSASSGRAMEQYF. CDR3 in DNA: TGTGCCAGCAGCGCATCTAGCGGGAGGGCCATGGAGCAGTACTTC.

This clone was picked up one time. The chain is built from TRBV6-4 and TRBJ1-2, with 7 bases that match TRBD1. V shed 4 bases, J shed 0 bases, and the junction held 2 bases outside the gene matches. This CDR3 is built from 14 residues. From germline, CDR1 is MRHNA and CDR2 SNTAGT. DNA for the CDR3: TGTGCCAGCAGTGTGACAGGGACTAACTATGGCTACACCTTC. It specifies CASSVTGTNYGYTF.

The chain joins TRBV28 to TRBJ1-4, with 7 bases matching TRBD1. CDR1 and CDR2 (germline): MDHEN, SYDVKM. The CDR3 consists of 16 residues. The V gene end was trimmed by 3 bases and the J gene end by 4 bases; junction bases not matched to a gene: 8. The CDR3 loop is CASSFSGGQVNEKLFF. CDR3 DNA sequence: TGTGCCAGCAGTTTCTCCGGCGGACAGGTTAATGAAAAACTGTTTTTT.

The rearrangement uses TRBV29-1 and TRBJ2-7; D not certain. The CDR3 contains 12 residues. The germline V gene encodes CDR1 SQVTM and CDR2 ANQGSEA. V was pared by 5 bases and J by 0 bases, with 8 bases between. The CDR3 protein is CSVIMSSYEQYF. CDR3 in DNA: TGCAGCGTTATCATGTCCTCCTACGAGCAGTACTTC.

This chain connects TRBV6-5 to TRBJ2-5; maybe TRBD1 (7 bases). The DNA end favors TRBJ2-7, so the J call may be wrong. The germline V gene encodes CDR1 MNHEY and CDR2 SVGAGI. This CDR3 spans 14 amino acids. CDR3 residues: CASTFGQGGYEQYF. CDR3 bases: TGTGCCAGCACCTTCGGGCAGGGGGGCTACGAGCAGTACTTC.

The CDR3 bases are TGTGCCACCAGCAGAGATGGGTGGGGCAGGGATTTGGACGAGCAGTACTTC. Protein sequence: CATSRDGWGRDLDEQYF. The chain recombines TRBV15 with TRBJ2-7, with a possible D match to TRBD1 (5 bases). Trimming took 0 bases from V and 5 from J, leaving 20 bases between them. The CDR3 totals 17 residues. Per the germline V gene, CDR1 is LNHNV and CDR2 is YYDKDF (reference sequence).

The DNA for the CDR3 is TGCAGCGTCCCTTTTGCAGGGCCCAGCACAGATACGCAGTATTTT. Translation: CSVPFAGPSTDTQYF. The V gene is TRBV29-1, the J gene TRBJ2-3; D might be TRBD1 (5 bases). V gave up 6 bases and J gave up 0 bases, with 16 bases separating them. Germline CDR1 and CDR2: SQVTM and ANQGSEA. CDR3 length: 15 amino acids.

The rearrangement uses TRBV5-8 and TRBJ2-7; the match to TRBD2 covers 12 bases. The J segment lost 2 bases and the V segment lost 7 bases, leaving 4 bases of the junction unmatched. CDR3 length: 14 amino acids. Germline-derived CDR1 and CDR2 are SGHTS and YDEGEE. CDR3 loop: CASVGLAGPYEQYF. The DNA for the CDR3 is TGTGCCAGCGTCGGACTAGCGGGACCCTACGAGCAGTACTTC.

V is TRBV5-6 and J is TRBJ2-7; tentatively, D is TRBD2 (6 bases). Trimming shortened V by 3 bases and J by 0 bases, and 13 bases separated the two germline ends. The germline V gene has CDR1 SGHDT and CDR2 YYEEEE. The CDR3 runs 15 residues. The CDR3 here is CASSWGTASSYEQYF. The CDR3 DNA is TGTGCCAGCAGCTGGGGGACTGCAAGCTCCTACGAGCAGTACTTC. Drawing the rest from reference TRBV5-6 and TRBJ2-7, the complete variable domain is DAGVTQSPTHLIKTRGQQVTLRCSPKSGHDTVSWYQQALGQGPQFIFQYYEEEERQRGNFPDRFSGHQFPNYSSELNVNALLLGDSALYLCASSWGTASSYEQYFGPGTRLTVT.

The genes are TRBV6-1 and TRBJ2-5, with 7 bases aligning to TRBD2. V lost 6 bases to trimming and J lost 2 bases; unmatched junction nucleotides: 9. The CDR3 totals 15 residues. CDR1 MNHNS and CDR2 SASEGT come from the germline V gene. In DNA, the CDR3 is TGTGCCAGCAGCCTGGGGGGGAGAGGTCAAGAGACCCAGTACTTC. Translating gives CASSLGGRGQETQYF.

This clone has just a few counts. This chain uses TRBV4-1 with TRBJ2-4; D is undetermined. The V and J ends lost 0 bases and 7 bases respectively, with 7 bases between them. The CDR3 covers 13 residues. CDR1 is MGHRA, CDR2 YSYEKL, per germline. CDR3 sequence (DNA): TGCGCCAGCAGCCAAGATCCACAGAACATTCAGTACTTC. This codes for CASSQDPQNIQYF.

This clone was detected once. The V gene is TRBV28, the J gene TRBJ2-7, with 12 positions matching TRBD1. Germline lookup yields CDR1 MDHEN and CDR2 SYDVKM. Trimming removed 0 bases from V and 5 bases from J; junction bases left unmatched: 2. The CDR3 is 15 amino acids. In DNA, the CDR3 is TGTGCCAGCAGTTTATGGGGGACAGGGGGCGACGAGCAGTACTTC. It yields the protein CASSLWGTGGDEQYF.

This chain connects TRBV28 to TRBJ1-5; 7 bases line up with TRBD1. V trimming: 6 bases; J trimming: 11 bases; junction bases outside the gene matches: 16. This CDR3 is 15 amino acids long. Germline CDR1 and CDR2: MDHEN and SYDVKM. The CDR3 reads CASRTTGEPGGSQHF. The CDR3 nucleotides are TGTGCCAGCAGGACCACAGGGGAGCCTGGGGGGTCCCAGCATTTT.

The chain uses TRBV6-5 and TRBJ2-5; a weak D match, TRBD1 (6 bases). The CDR3 extends over 15 amino acids. Trimming took 7 bases from V and 2 from J, leaving 17 bases between them. Germline V lookup: CDR1 MNHEY, CDR2 SVGAGI. The CDR3 sequence is CASMLQGPRQETQYF. CDR3 DNA: TGTGCCAGCATGCTGCAGGGGCCCCGTCAAGAGACCCAGTACTTC.

The chain joins TRBV28 to TRBJ2-3; a weak D match, TRBD1 (5 bases). The germline gives CDR1 MDHEN, CDR2 SYDVKM. The CDR3 is made up of 18 amino acids. With 7 bases removed from V and 0 bases from J, the gap between germline ends came to 23 bases. The CDR3 nucleotides read TGTGCCAGCATCGAGTCAGGGCGCTCCCCCGCTAGCACAGATACGCAGTATTTT. Translating it yields CASIESGRSPASTDTQYF.

The rearrangement links TRBV5-1 to TRBJ1-2; 10 bases align to TRBD1. CDR3 length: 14 residues. With 4 bases clipped from V and 8 bases from J, the junction kept 8 bases outside the gene matches. Germline V CDR1 and CDR2: SGHRS, YFSETQ. CDR3 sequence: CASSQRTGGSGYTF. Here the CDR3 DNA reads TGCGCCAGCAGCCAACGGACAGGGGGGTCGGGCTACACCTTC. Full variable domain (rest looked up from reference TRBV5-1 and TRBJ1-2): KAGVTQTPRYLIKTRGQQVTLSCSPISGHRSVSWYQQTPGQGLQFLFEYFSETQRNKGNFPGRFSGRQFSNSRSEMNVSTLELGDSALYLCASSQRTGGSGYTFGSGTRLTVV.

V and J are TRBV5-1 and TRBJ2-3; 7 nucleotides match TRBD1. Per germline, CDR1 SGHRS and CDR2 YFSETQ. V lost 1 base to trimming and J lost 9 bases; unmatched junction nucleotides: 2. The length of the CDR3 is 12 residues. The CDR3 region is CASSLPGQTQYF. The DNA of the CDR3 is TGCGCCAGCAGCTTGCCGGGACAGACGCAGTATTTT.

Worth noting for this clone: The junction differs from germline at one of its ends, possibly a read error. This sequence joins TRBV11-2 and TRBJ2-1, with 8 bases matching TRBD2. The germline V gene has CDR1 SGHAT and CDR2 FQNNGV. CDR3 length: 11 amino acids. This CDR3 is CASSPGRGSVF. The CDR3 nucleotides are TGTGCCAGCAGCCCCGGGAGGGGGTCGGTCTTC.

The V and J genes are TRBV21-1 and TRBJ1-2; no DNA check was done on the table's D call, TRBD1. TRBV21-1 is classified as a pseudogene. This CDR3 spans 17 amino acids. Written as DNA, the CDR3 is TGTGCCAGCAGCAATGTGCCGGGACAGGGGACTAACTATGGCTACACCTTC. This translates into CASSNVPGQGTNYGYTF.

The CDR3 here is CASSPLSRTGVGETQYF. CDR3 nucleotide sequence: TGTGCCAGCTCACCACTGTCAAGGACAGGGGTAGGAGAGACCCAGTACTTC. The chain uses TRBV18 and TRBJ2-5, with TRBD1 identical over 9 bases. Germline V gene lookup returns CDR1 KGHSH and CDR2 LQKENI. Unmatched junction bases numbered 10, after V lost 1 base and J lost 4 bases. The CDR3 length is 17 residues.

This clone showed up just a few times. The V and J genes are TRBV14 and TRBJ1-1, with a weak D call TRBD1 (6 bases). The CDR3 is 15 amino acids. Per the germline V gene, CDR1 is SGHDN and CDR2 is FVKESK. V lost 2 bases and J 0 bases, leaving 10 bases between the germline ends. The CDR3 sequence is CASSQTGHLNTEAFF. CDR3 DNA: TGTGCCAGCAGCCAAACGGGACACCTGAACACTGAAGCTTTCTTT.